The 20 T cell receptor beta chains in this list originate from one sample, sequenced in a study of CD8+CD57+ T cells in acquired aplastic anemia. Researchers used genomic DNA as the template to profile TCR beta VDJ and CDR3. TCRdb reprocessed the reads with MiXCR, giving one entry per CDR3 protein. The repertoire holds 75,000 to 100,000 distinct CDR3 sequences, with about 67% as singletons. Patients picked for sequencing had shown CD8+CD57+ cell expansion detected by flow cytometry. Sample: sorted CD4+, CD8+, or CD8+CD57+ T cells (not recorded which) from PBMCs. Receptors originate from a human donor with aplastic anemia.

The CDR3 region has the DNA TGTGCCAGCGCGAGGGAGAGGCAAGAGACCCAGTACTTC. It codes for CASARERQETQYF. This chain links TRBV2 with TRBJ2-5; possibly TRBD2 for D (5 bases). Germline-derived CDR1 and CDR2 are SNHLY and FYNNEI. The V gene lost 8 bases and the J gene lost 2 bases, with 12 bases spanning the gap. The CDR3 extends over 13 amino acids.

The V and J genes are TRBV9 and TRBJ2-5; D is undetermined. Trimming left V 0 bases short and J 5 bases short, with 8 bases between. CDR1 is SGDLS, CDR2 YYNGEE, per germline. CDR3 length: 13 residues. In nucleotides, the CDR3 is TGTGCCAGCAGCGTAGAGCAGATCGAGACCCAGTACTTC. This translates into CASSVEQIETQYF.

The chain combines TRBV24-1 with TRBJ2-3, with a tentative D call TRBD2 (6 bases). The CDR3 has 13 residues. Germline CDR1 and CDR2: KGHDR and SFDVKD. The V gene lost 9 bases and the J gene lost 0 bases, with 9 bases spanning the gap. The CDR3 region is CATGGKSTDTQYF. Written as DNA, the CDR3 is TGTGCCACCGGGGGGAAAAGCACAGATACGCAGTATTTT.

This clonotype was counted once. This chain uses TRBV11-2 with TRBJ2-7; TRBD2 matches at 10 bases. Germline values: CDR1 SGHAT, CDR2 FQNNGV. V shed 1 base and J 3 bases; nucleotides not matched to a gene: 6. This CDR3 contains 16 residues. The CDR3 coding sequence is TGTGCCAGCAGCTTAGGGACGGCTAGCGGGAGCTACGAGCAGTACTTC. It specifies CASSLGTASGSYEQYF.

The sample holds a few counts of this clonotype. CDR3 in amino acids: CASSSQGATEAFF. CDR3 DNA: TGTGCCAGCAGCTCCCAGGGGGCCACTGAAGCTTTCTTT. This chain links TRBV7-2 with TRBJ1-1; 8 nucleotides agree with TRBD1. Germline V gene data show CDR1 as SGHTA and CDR2 as FQGNSA. V lost 4 bases, J lost 4 bases, and 2 bases stayed unmatched. CDR3 length: 13 amino acids.

The chain has TRBV29-1 and TRBJ1-2; maybe TRBD1 (5 bases). V was trimmed by 6 bases and J by 7 bases, leaving 15 bases between them. CDR1 and CDR2 (germline): SQVTM, ANQGSEA. The CDR3 has 12 residues. The CDR3 region has the DNA TGCAGCGTACGAAGCCAGGGCTTTGGCTACACCTTC. This translates into CSVRSQGFGYTF.

The rearrangement links TRBV10-3 to TRBJ1-2; D may be TRBD1 (5 bases). The germline CDR1 and CDR2 sequences are ENHRY and SYGVKD. CDR3 length: 13 amino acids. V was trimmed by 8 bases and J by 0 bases, leaving 10 bases between them. This CDR3 is CAIQTEANYGYTF. CDR3 DNA sequence: TGTGCCATCCAGACAGAAGCTAACTATGGCTACACCTTC.

The chain couples TRBV7-2 to TRBJ2-5; 10 bases fit TRBD2. The CDR3 has 13 residues. V shed 7 bases and J 2 bases; nucleotides not matched to a gene: 1. Germline lookup yields CDR1 SGHTA and CDR2 FQGNSA. The CDR3 loop reads CASKLAGQETQYF. CDR3 DNA sequence: TGTGCCAGCAAACTAGCGGGACAAGAGACCCAGTACTTC.

CDR3 sequence reads: CASSFGVKGYTF. CDR3 nucleotides: TGTGCCAGCAGTTTCGGGGTGAAAGGCTACACCTTC. This rearrangement joins TRBV7-2 to TRBJ1-2; D call uncertain. The germline V gene encodes CDR1 SGHTA and CDR2 FQGNSA. Trimming removed 6 bases at V and 8 bases at J, with 13 bases between. The CDR3 totals 12 residues. The full variable domain, completed using reference TRBV7-2 and TRBJ1-2, is GAGVSQSPSNKVTEKGKDVELRCDPISGHTALYWYRQSLGQGLEFLIYFQGNSAPDKSGLPSDRFSAERTGGSVSTLTIQRTQQEDSAVYLCASSFGVKGYTFGSGTRLTVV.

This clonotype came up many times. V is TRBV15 and J is TRBJ2-2; 9 bases are shared with TRBD1. The CDR3 consists of 16 residues. Trimming took 1 base from V and 3 from J; bases not matched to a gene: 3. CDR1 and CDR2 from the germline V gene are LNHNV and YYDKDF (reference sequence). CDR3 in DNA: TGTGCCACCAGCAGAGTTCGGACAGGGGACACCGGGGAGCTGTTTTTT. Its translation is CATSRVRTGDTGELFF.

This rearrangement joins TRBV7-9 to TRBJ2-7; 7 nucleotides align to TRBD2. CDR3 length: 13 residues. Germline CDR1 is SEHNR and CDR2 is FQNEAQ (reference sequence). With V trimmed by 8 bases and J by 3 bases, 7 bases remained unmatched. CDR3 nucleotides: TGTGCCAGCGGGAGGGAAAACTACTACGAGCAGTACTTC. Translation gives CASGRENYYEQYF. The full variable domain, completed using reference TRBV7-9 and TRBJ2-7, is DTGVSQNPRHKITKRGQNVTFRCDPISEHNRLYWYRQTLGQGPEFLTYFQNEAQLEKSRLLSDRFSAERPKGSFSTLEIQRTEQGDSAMYLCASGRENYYEQYFGPGTRLTVT.

The rearrangement joins TRBV5-4 to TRBJ2-7; D might be TRBD1 (6 bases). V lost 0 bases and J 5 bases, leaving 9 bases between the germline ends. The CDR3 contains 13 residues. CDR1 and CDR2 (germline): SGHNT, YYREEE (reference sequence). The CDR3 coding sequence is TGTGCCAGCAGCTTGGTGGGGGCCAACGAGCAGTACTTC. Translating gives CASSLVGANEQYF.

V gene TRBV19 combines with J gene TRBJ1-2; no firm D call. V was clipped by 5 bases and J by 0 bases, with 13 bases between them. The CDR3 loop spans 15 amino acids. Germline V gene sequence: CDR1 LNHDA, CDR2 SQIVND (reference sequence). The CDR3 protein is CASSLMTSSNYGYTF. The CDR3, as DNA: TGTGCCAGTAGTCTCATGACGAGTTCTAACTATGGCTACACCTTC. The full variable domain, rest sourced from reference TRBV19 and TRBJ1-2, is DGGITQSPKYLFRKEGQNVTLSCEQNLNHDAMYWYRQDPGQGLRLIYYSQIVNDFQKGDIAEGYSVSREKKESFPLTVTSAQKNPTAFYLCASSLMTSSNYGYTFGSGTRLTVV.

This sequence joins TRBV15 and TRBJ2-7; the D is unclear. The CDR3 consists of 14 residues. The V end lost 2 bases, the J end lost 2 bases, and 10 bases lay between the germline ends. CDR1 and CDR2 (germline): LNHNV, YYDKDF (reference sequence). CDR3 loop: CATSRPGGAYEQYF. The CDR3 nucleotides are TGTGCCACCAGCAGACCCGGTGGGGCCTACGAGCAGTACTTC.

This chain links TRBV24-1 with TRBJ2-7, with D possibly being TRBD1 (6 bases). CDR3 size: 12 residues. The V and J ends lost 7 bases and 4 bases respectively, with 10 bases between them. Germline-derived CDR1 and CDR2 are KGHDR and SFDVKD. In nucleotides, the CDR3 is TGTGCCACCAGCCCGACAGGTTACGAGCAGTACTTC. This translates into CATSPTGYEQYF.

The chain couples TRBV10-3 to TRBJ2-7; D is uncertain. Germline values: CDR1 ENHRY, CDR2 SYGVKD. The CDR3 loop spans 12 amino acids. Trimming stripped 6 bases from V and 0 bases from J, with 6 bases between. The CDR3 here is CAISGNSYEQYF. As DNA, the CDR3 is TGTGCCATCAGCGGCAACTCCTACGAGCAGTACTTC.

This chain uses TRBV4-1 with TRBJ2-3; D is ambiguous. Germline V gene sequence: CDR1 MGHRA, CDR2 YSYEKL. CDR3 length: 15 residues. Trimming shortened V by 1 base and J by 2 bases, and 10 bases separated the two germline ends. The CDR3 sequence: CASSQVRTHTDTQYF. CDR3 sequence (DNA): TGCGCCAGCAGCCAAGTGAGGACGCACACAGATACGCAGTATTTT.

V usage is TRBV24-1 and J usage is TRBJ2-7; 9 bases align to TRBD1. The trim removed 2 bases at V and 5 bases at J, leaving 6 bases unmatched. CDR3 size: 15 residues. Germline V gives CDR1 KGHDR, CDR2 SFDVKD. The CDR3 is CATSDSGTGHDEQYF. The CDR3 nucleotides read TGTGCCACCAGTGATTCCGGGACAGGGCACGACGAGCAGTACTTC.

J is TRBJ1-2 and V is TRBV7-2; unclear D gene. The V end lost 6 bases, the J end lost 0 bases, and 8 bases lay between the germline ends. Germline CDR1 and CDR2: SGHTA and FQGNSA. The CDR3 runs to 13 residues. The chain's CDR3 is CASSFHANYGYTF. The CDR3 coding sequence is TGTGCCAGCAGTTTTCATGCTAACTATGGCTACACCTTC.

The chain carries TRBV24-1 and TRBJ2-6; 7 positions agree with TRBD1. CDR1 and CDR2 (germline): KGHDR, SFDVKD. V was pared by 8 bases and J by 2 bases, with 8 bases of the junction left unmatched. The CDR3 runs to 16 residues. The CDR3 bases are TGTGCCACCATTATTCAGACAGGGCCTGGGGCCAACGTCCTGACTTTC. This codes for CATIIQTGPGANVLTF.